The clone carrying this T cell receptor (beta chain) was counted a few times. This specimen comes from a study of beta chain features in type 1 diabetes. The CDR3 is 14 amino acids. Germline V lookup: CDR1 ENHRY, CDR2 SYGVKD. V shed 8 bases and J shed 2 bases, with 14 bases lying between them. The entirety of the isolated RNA underwent reverse transcription, so expressed TCRB transcripts were sequenced. Sequenced by immunoSEQ multiplex PCR; TCRdb stores in-frame clones only, minus some. The sample has some 900,000 clones, roughly a sixth seen once. The sample comprised naive CD4+ T cells from blood. This clonotype originated in a woman in her late teens or twenties in good health. The rearrangement links TRBV10-3 to TRBJ2-3; the D gene could be TRBD1 or TRBD2 (7 bases each). The CDR3 spells CAIQGGLLTDTQYF. CDR3 sequence (DNA): TGTGCCATCCAGGGGGGGCTCCTCACAGATACGCAGTATTTT.